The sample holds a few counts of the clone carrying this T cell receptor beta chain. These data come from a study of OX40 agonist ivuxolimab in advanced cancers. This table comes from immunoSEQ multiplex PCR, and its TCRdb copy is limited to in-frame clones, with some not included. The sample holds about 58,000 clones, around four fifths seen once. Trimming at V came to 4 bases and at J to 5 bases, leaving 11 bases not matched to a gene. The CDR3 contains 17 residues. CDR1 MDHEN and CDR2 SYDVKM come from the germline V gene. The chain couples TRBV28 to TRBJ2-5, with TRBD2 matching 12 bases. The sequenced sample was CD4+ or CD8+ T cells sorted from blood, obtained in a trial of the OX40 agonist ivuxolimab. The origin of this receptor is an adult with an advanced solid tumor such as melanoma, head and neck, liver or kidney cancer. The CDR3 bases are TGTGCCAGCAGTTCCGCTAGCGGGGGGGCCCTCCGGGAGACCCAGTACTTC. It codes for CASSSASGGALRETQYF.